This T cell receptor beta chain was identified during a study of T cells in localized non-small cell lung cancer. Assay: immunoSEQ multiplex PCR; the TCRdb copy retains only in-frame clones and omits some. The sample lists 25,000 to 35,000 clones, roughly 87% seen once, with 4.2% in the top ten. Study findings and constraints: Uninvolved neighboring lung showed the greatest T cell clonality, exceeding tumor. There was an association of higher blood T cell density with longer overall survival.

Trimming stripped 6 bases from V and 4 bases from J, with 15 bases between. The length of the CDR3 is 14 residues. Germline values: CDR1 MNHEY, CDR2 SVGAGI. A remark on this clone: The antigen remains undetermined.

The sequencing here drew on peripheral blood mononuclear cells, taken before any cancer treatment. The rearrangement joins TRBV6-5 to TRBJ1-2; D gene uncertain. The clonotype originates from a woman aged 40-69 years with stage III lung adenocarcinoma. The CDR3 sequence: CASSYGSPSYGYTF. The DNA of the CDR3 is TGTGCCAGCAGCTACGGCTCCCCGAGCTATGGCTACACCTTC.